This entry describes one TCR beta chain. Antigen: not known. Germline V gene sequence: CDR1 LGHNA, CDR2 YNFKEQ. The CDR3 is 15 residues long. V dropped 3 bases and J dropped 1 base, with 12 bases sitting between them. The data stem from a study of beta chain features in type 1 diabetes. Central memory, naive, regulatory and stem cell-like memory CD4+ cells were sorted by CD45RO/CCR7/CD25/CD127/CD95/CD27. The isolated RNA, all of it, was reverse transcribed, so expressed TCRB transcripts were what got sequenced. Clones were read by immunoSEQ multiplex PCR, and TCRdb kept only the in-frame ones, dropping some. The profile shows 350,000 to 400,000 clones, roughly 13% of them singletons. Study-level points and caveats: A moderate, significant TCRB CDR3 shortening appeared in type 1 diabetes across four CD4+ subsets. The study found fewer insertions and more deletions at VDJ junctions in type 1 diabetes patients.

The specimen was naive CD4+ T cells from blood. The chain employs TRBV4-2 and TRBJ1-1; tentative D call: TRBD1 (5 bases). This clonotype originated in a woman between 18 and 30 years old with type 1 diabetes. CDR3 sequence: CASSQETGGNTEAFF. In nucleotides, the CDR3 is TGTGCCAGCAGCCAGGAAACGGGGGGGAACACTGAAGCTTTCTTT.